A single sample gave rise to the 20 T cell receptor beta chains below, sequenced in a study of vaccination effects on CD4 cells after COVID-19. The antigens these receptors bind are not known. Before sequencing, viral peptide pools were used by the ViraFEST assay to expand antigen-specific CD4+ T cells. After around 10 days in culture, the CD4+ T cells were isolated. PCR confirmed that the person was infected with SARS-CoV-2 between March and December 2020. The assay was immunoSEQ multiplex PCR, and TCRdb's table has in-frame clones only and misses some. The data contain around 25,000 clones, 65% to 85% of them singletons. Sequencing used CD4+ T cells from PBMCs cultured with HCoV-NL63 spike peptides, obtained before COVID-19 vaccination. The receptors originated from a human donor who had a prior SARS-CoV-2 infection.

V usage is TRBV6-1 and J usage is TRBJ2-7; TRBD2 matches 7 bases. V was pared by 4 bases and J by 5 bases, with 14 bases of the junction left unmatched. This CDR3 region has 16 residues. Germline CDR1 is MNHNS and CDR2 is SASEGT. CDR3 residues: CASSVRGNIGSHEQYF. For the CDR3, the DNA is TGTGCCAGCAGTGTGCGGGGGAACATCGGGTCCCACGAGCAGTACTTC.

V usage is TRBV18 and J usage is TRBJ1-4; TRBD1 agrees at 10 bases. In germline, CDR1 is KGHSH, CDR2 LQKENI. V shed 0 bases, J shed 0 bases, and the junction held 4 bases outside the gene matches. This CDR3 contains 18 residues. This chain's CDR3 is CASSPPTGGFATNEKLFF. Here the CDR3 DNA reads TGTGCCAGCTCACCACCGACAGGGGGCTTTGCAACTAATGAAAAACTGTTTTTT.

The chain joins TRBV10-3 to TRBJ2-7; possibly TRBD1 for D (5 bases). CDR3 length equals 13 residues. Germline V CDR1 and CDR2: ENHRY, SYGVKD. V lost 4 bases, J lost 6 bases, and 13 bases lay in between. Here the CDR3 reads CAISVTYRFEQYF. CDR3 DNA: TGTGCCATCAGTGTGACGTACAGGTTCGAGCAGTACTTC.

The chain links TRBV5-6 to TRBJ2-3, with 7 bases that match TRBD1. CDR1 and CDR2 from the germline V gene are SGHDT and YYEEEE. J gave up 4 bases and V 4 bases, and 3 bases lay outside the gene matches. This CDR3 comprises 13 residues. In DNA form, the CDR3 reads TGTGCCAGCAGCAGCGACAGGGCAGATACGCAGTATTTT. The encoded protein is CASSSDRADTQYF.

The chain combines TRBV12-3 or TRBV12-4 with TRBJ2-6; D gene uncertain. The V end lost 5 bases, the J end lost 2 bases, and 4 bases lay between the germline ends. The CDR3 is made up of 13 amino acids. In DNA, the CDR3 is TGTGCCAGCAGTCGAGCTGGGGCCAACGTCCTGACTTTC. Protein sequence: CASSRAGANVLTF.

The chain recombines TRBV14 with TRBJ2-2; 7 bases line up with TRBD1. Losses at the gene ends were 5 bases for V and 7 bases for J; bases not matched to a gene: 16. The CDR3 is made up of 17 amino acids. The V gene's germline CDR1 is SGHDN and CDR2 FVKESK. The CDR3 here is CASSDLPGQATGGELFF. The CDR3, as DNA: TGTGCCAGCAGCGATCTACCTGGACAGGCCACGGGCGGGGAGCTGTTTTTT.

The gene calls are TRBV4-3 and TRBJ2-3, with D uncertain. V lost 0 bases and J 2 bases, leaving 15 bases between the germline ends. The germline V gene encodes CDR1 LGHNA and CDR2 YSLEER. This CDR3 has 17 amino acids. The DNA for the CDR3 is TGCGCCAGCAGCCAAGACATCAGACCAAGCGACACAGATACGCAGTATTTT. Translation: CASSQDIRPSDTDTQYF.

V is TRBV11-3 and J is TRBJ2-7, with TRBD2 matching 7 bases. This CDR3 is built from 14 residues. The junction had 10 bases not matched to a gene; V was cut back by 11 bases and J by 0 bases. Germline V gives CDR1 SGHNT, CDR2 YENEEA. This CDR3 is CAGAGDGCSYEQYF. DNA for the CDR3: TGTGCCGGGGCGGGGGACGGATGCTCCTACGAGCAGTACTTC.

The chain couples TRBV5-1 to TRBJ2-2, with D unclear. Looked up from germline, CDR1 is SGHRS and CDR2 is YFSETQ. The CDR3 spans 11 residues. Trimming removed 1 base from V and 8 bases from J, with 3 bases in between. The CDR3 loop is CASSLSGELFF. The CDR3, as DNA: TGCGCCAGCAGCTTGTCTGGGGAGCTGTTTTTT.

This clone was recorded a few times. The chain employs TRBV10-2 and TRBJ2-7; TRBD1 matches at 11 bases. V was pared by 4 bases and J by 6 bases, with 2 bases of the junction left unmatched. CDR1 is WSHSY, CDR2 SAAADI, per germline. There are 13 residues in the CDR3. The CDR3 reads CASSGTGGREQYF. CDR3 DNA sequence: TGCGCCAGCAGTGGGACAGGGGGCCGCGAGCAGTACTTC.

The chain is built from TRBV4-3 and TRBJ2-3, with 12 bases fitting TRBD2. Germline V lookup: CDR1 LGHNA, CDR2 YSLEER. This CDR3 spans 15 amino acids. V was clipped by 8 bases and J by 5 bases; unmatched bases: 8. CDR3 protein: CASGLLAGGQDTQYF. Here the CDR3 DNA reads TGCGCCAGCGGGCTGCTAGCGGGAGGGCAAGATACGCAGTATTTT.

The V call is TRBV9, the J call TRBJ2-3, with D unresolved. Germline CDR1 reads SGDLS; CDR2 reads YYNGEE. The CDR3 has 14 amino acids. V shed 0 bases and J shed 8 bases, with 13 bases lying between them. The CDR3 region has the DNA TGTGCCAGCAGCGTAGACCTCCCTTTAAGTACGCAGTATTTT. Its protein product is CASSVDLPLSTQYF.

This chain uses TRBV4-2 with TRBJ1-3, with D maybe TRBD1 (5 bases). Germline CDR1 is LGHNA and CDR2 is YNFKEQ. The V and J ends lost 1 base and 4 bases respectively, with 17 bases between them. The length of the CDR3 is 17 residues. The CDR3 nucleotides are TGTGCCAGCAGCCAAGCGGCTCGGAGGGGAGAAGGAAACACCATATATTTT. Amino acids: CASSQAARRGEGNTIYF.

The chain couples TRBV13 to TRBJ2-1; the D is unclear. CDR3 length: 16 residues. Germline CDR1 is PRHDT and CDR2 is FYEKMQ (reference sequence). V was cut by 2 bases and J by 5 bases, with 16 bases left in between. The chain's CDR3 is CASSLFLGRRNNEQFF. The CDR3 nucleotides are TGTGCCAGCAGCTTATTCCTAGGACGGAGAAACAATGAGCAGTTCTTC. The variable domain in full, with the rest retrieved from reference TRBV13 and TRBJ2-1, is AAGVIQSPRHLIKEKRETATLKCYPIPRHDTVYWYQQGPGQDPQFLISFYEKMQSDKGSIPDRFSAQQFSDYHSELNMSSLELGDSALYFCASSLFLGRRNNEQFFGPGTRLTVL.

This chain links TRBV21-1 with TRBJ2-1; no DNA check was done on the table's D call, TRBD2. TRBV21-1 is a listed pseudogene. The CDR3 length is 19 residues. CDR3 in DNA: TGTGCCAGCAGCTCCTGGCCTAGCGGGAGGGACTACTCCTACAATGAGCAGTTCTTC. It translates to CASSSWPSGRDYSYNEQFF.

The chain recombines TRBV5-6 with TRBJ1-2, with unresolved D. CDR1 is SGHDT and CDR2 is YYEEEE in the germline V gene. V was shortened by 0 bases and J by 3 bases, with 6 bases between the two germline ends. The CDR3 is 13 amino acids. The CDR3 loop is CASSLDRDYGYTF. CDR3 DNA: TGTGCCAGCAGCTTGGACAGAGACTATGGCTACACCTTC.

The chain carries TRBV18 and TRBJ2-7; D is uncertain. From germline, CDR1 is KGHSH and CDR2 LQKENI. The CDR3 totals 14 residues. V lost 6 bases and J 4 bases, leaving 16 bases between the germline ends. The CDR3 protein is CASSGAAEHYEQYF. The CDR3 nucleotides read TGTGCCAGCTCTGGCGCGGCCGAACATTACGAGCAGTACTTC.

V usage is TRBV6-5 and J usage is TRBJ2-2; perhaps TRBD1 as D (6 bases). This CDR3 is built from 15 residues. Trimming removed 5 bases from V and 3 bases from J, with 13 bases in between. Germline CDR1 MNHEY, CDR2 SVGAGI. CDR3 protein: CASSPQGTDTGELFF. CDR3 DNA: TGTGCCAGCAGTCCACAGGGAACGGACACCGGGGAGCTGTTTTTT.

This chain joins TRBV5-5 and TRBJ2-3, with D perhaps assigned TRBD1 or TRBD2 (5 bases each). In germline, CDR1 is SGHKS, CDR2 YYEKEE (reference sequence). V was clipped by 4 bases and J by 0 bases, with 12 bases between them. This CDR3 is 15 amino acids long. The CDR3 region is CASSVGPVSTDTQYF. DNA for the CDR3: TGTGCCAGCAGCGTGGGACCGGTCAGCACAGATACGCAGTATTTT.

The chain carries TRBV13 and TRBJ2-7, with unresolved D. V was pared by 2 bases and J by 3 bases, with 11 bases between. The CDR3 has 14 residues. Germline V gene sequence: CDR1 PRHDT, CDR2 FYEKMQ (reference sequence). CDR3 DNA sequence: TGTGCCAGCAGCTTATACCGGAGAGACTACGAGCAGTACTTC. It yields the protein CASSLYRRDYEQYF.